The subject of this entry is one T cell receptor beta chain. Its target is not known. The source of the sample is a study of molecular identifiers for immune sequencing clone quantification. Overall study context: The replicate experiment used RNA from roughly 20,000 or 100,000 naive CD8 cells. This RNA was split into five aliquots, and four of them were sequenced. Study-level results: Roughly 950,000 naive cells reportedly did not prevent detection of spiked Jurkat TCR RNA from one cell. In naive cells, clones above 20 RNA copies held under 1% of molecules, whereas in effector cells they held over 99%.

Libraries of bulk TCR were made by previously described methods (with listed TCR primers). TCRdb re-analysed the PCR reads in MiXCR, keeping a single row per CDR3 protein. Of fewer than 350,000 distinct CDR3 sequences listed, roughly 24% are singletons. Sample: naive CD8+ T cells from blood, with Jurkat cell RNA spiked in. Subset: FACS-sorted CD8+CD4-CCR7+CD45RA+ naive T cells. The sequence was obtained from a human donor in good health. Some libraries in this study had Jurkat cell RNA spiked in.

The CDR3 protein is CASSSDRLPGNTIYF. CDR3 bases: TGTGCCAGCAGCTCCGACAGGCTGCCTGGAAACACCATATATTTT. The rearrangement links TRBV7-9 to TRBJ1-3, with D perhaps matching TRBD1 (6 bases). The V gene lost 4 bases and the J gene lost 2 bases, with 12 bases spanning the gap. The CDR3 is made up of 15 amino acids. The V gene's germline CDR1 is SEHNR and CDR2 FQNEAQ (reference sequence).